The next 14 T cell receptor beta chains were all read from a single sample in a study of response to subunit inactivated influenza vaccine. TCRdb passed the RT-PCR reads through MiXCR, listing each CDR3 protein once. The table records 650,000 to 800,000 distinct CDR3 sequences, more than 11% of them present only once. Sequencing used PBMCs from blood, obtained 14 days before vaccination. All receptors come from a man aged 45-60 years who received an inactivated influenza vaccine.

This clonotype was counted a few times. Here the CDR3 DNA reads TGTGCCACCAGCAGCGGGACCGCGTACAATGAGCAGTTCTTC. Translating gives CATSSGTAYNEQFF. The chain combines TRBV15 with TRBJ2-1, with D perhaps TRBD1 or TRBD2 (5 bases each). Germline CDR1 is LNHNV and CDR2 is YYDKDF (reference sequence). The germline V and J ends were trimmed by 3 bases and 4 bases, with 10 bases remaining between them. The CDR3 is 14 amino acids. Full variable domain (outside the CDR3, taken from reference TRBV15 and TRBJ2-1): DAMVIQNPRYQVTQFGKPVTLSCSQTLNHNVMYWYQQKSSQAPKLLFHYYDKDFNNEADTPDNFQSRRPNTSFCFLDIRSPGLGDTAMYLCATSSGTAYNEQFFGPGTRLTVL.

This clonotype was counted a few times. This CDR3 is CATTPGGPDEQYF. Written as DNA, the CDR3 is TGTGCCACCACCCCCGGCGGGCCAGACGAGCAGTACTTC. J is TRBJ2-7 and V is TRBV15, with D possibly being TRBD2 (5 bases). The germline V and J ends were trimmed by 7 bases and 5 bases, with 15 bases remaining between them. This CDR3 comprises 13 residues. In germline, CDR1 is LNHNV, CDR2 YYDKDF (reference sequence).

CDR3 loop: CASSQDPGTGYNEQFF. CDR3 DNA: TGCGCCAGCAGCCAAGATCCCGGGACAGGGTACAATGAGCAGTTCTTC. V usage is TRBV4-1 and J usage is TRBJ2-1, with 9 bases matching TRBD1. Per the germline V gene, CDR1 is MGHRA and CDR2 is YSYEKL. The CDR3 runs 16 residues. Unmatched junction bases numbered 4, after V lost 0 bases and J lost 4 bases.

A few counts support this clonotype. The chain has TRBV3-1 and TRBJ2-7; D gene uncertain. V lost 2 bases and J lost 0, with 11 bases in between. Germline V CDR1 and CDR2: LGHDT, YNNKEL (reference sequence). The CDR3 loop spans 15 amino acids. For the CDR3, the DNA is TGTGCCAGCAGCCAAACCCCGCTACCCTCCTACGAGCAGTACTTC. Protein: CASSQTPLPSYEQYF.

This clonotype was observed many times. The CDR3 nucleotides are TGTGCCAGCAGCCAAGATCGGGGTAAAACCCCCACCTTC. Protein product: CASSQDRGKTPTF. The chain recombines TRBV3-1 with TRBJ1-2; D gene uncertain. Trimming stripped 0 bases from V and 13 bases from J, with 15 bases between. The CDR3 has 13 residues. Per the germline V gene, CDR1 is LGHDT and CDR2 is YNNKEL (reference sequence). The whole variable domain, remainder taken from reference TRBV3-1 and TRBJ1-2, is DTAVSQTPKYLVTQMGNDKSIKCEQNLGHDTMYWYKQDSKKFLKIMFSYNNKELIINETVPNRFSPKSPDKAHLNLHINSLELGDSAVYFCASSQDRGKTPTFGSGTRLTVV.

This clonotype was counted a few times. CDR3 DNA sequence: TGTGCCACCAGCAGAGGGGGACGAATGGCAGGGGAGGTCCCCTCGCCGGGAGGCTACACCTTC. Protein sequence: CATSRGGRMAGEVPSPGGYTF. This rearrangement joins TRBV15 to TRBJ1-2, with a tentative D call TRBD1 (6 bases). Deletions cut 1 base from V and 8 bases from J, with 35 bases between. Germline CDR1 LNHNV, CDR2 YYDKDF (reference sequence). The CDR3 has 21 amino acids.

This chain uses TRBV21-1 with TRBJ1-1. TRBV21-1 is a documented pseudogene. The length of the CDR3 is 14 residues. The CDR3 bases are TGTGCCAGTTCGGAAGGGTTAGGGGACACTGAAGCTTTCTTT. Translating it yields CASSEGLGDTEAFF.

This clonotype was observed a handful of times. This chain links TRBV7-9 with TRBJ2-1, with TRBD1 as a possible D gene (5 bases). With 1 base removed from V and 9 bases from J, the gap between germline ends came to 13 bases. Germline CDR1 and CDR2: SEHNR and FQNEAQ (reference sequence). The CDR3 is 14 residues long. In DNA form, the CDR3 reads TGTGCCAGCAGCTTAGAGACCAGGGTCTTTGAGCAGTTCTTC. Translating gives CASSLETRVFEQFF.

Many counts were recorded for this clonotype. CDR3: CASSLGSGSVLYNEQFF. CDR3 sequence (DNA): TGTGCCAGCAGCTTAGGTTCTGGCTCGGTCCTCTACAATGAGCAGTTCTTC. The chain has TRBV7-8 and TRBJ2-1; D uncertain. Germline V gene lookup returns CDR1 SGHVS and CDR2 FQNEAQ. V was cut by 1 base and J by 3 bases, with 16 bases left in between. This CDR3 comprises 17 residues.

This clonotype was seen more than once but under ten times. This sequence joins TRBV12-3 or TRBV12-4 and TRBJ2-7; 10 nucleotides match TRBD1. The CDR3 contains 15 residues. Germline trimming cut 7 bases from V and 2 bases from J; bases unmatched to any gene: 8. CDR3: CASIQRTGGTYEQYF. DNA for the CDR3: TGTGCCAGCATCCAACGGACAGGGGGGACCTACGAGCAGTACTTC.

The chain carries TRBV19 and TRBJ2-7, with D possibly matching TRBD1 (5 bases). CDR1 is LNHDA, CDR2 SQIVND, per germline (reference sequence). V was pared by 5 bases and J by 5 bases, with 19 bases between. The CDR3 totals 15 residues. CDR3 bases: TGTGCCAGTAGTCCCCTCCGGAGCAGGGTGGACGAGCAGTACTTC. Translated, it gives CASSPLRSRVDEQYF.

The chain links TRBV4-3 to TRBJ2-7; possibly TRBD1 for D (5 bases). V lost 0 bases, J lost 3 bases, and 21 bases lay in between. The CDR3 is 18 residues long. Per the germline V gene, CDR1 is LGHNA and CDR2 is YSLEER. For the CDR3, the DNA is TGCGCCAGCAGCCAAGATTTGGAGTGGACAAACGTCGGCTACGAGCAGTACTTC. It is translated as CASSQDLEWTNVGYEQYF.

For this clonotype: A single base separates this from a much larger clone, so it may be a read error. The chain combines TRBV6-6 with TRBJ1-2; D not certain. The V gene's germline CDR1 is MNHNY and CDR2 SVGAGI (reference sequence). With 6 bases removed from V and 4 bases from J, the gap between germline ends came to 12 bases. The CDR3 totals 13 residues. DNA for the CDR3: TGTGCCAGCAGATATGTCAACCTCTATGGCTACACCTTC. Residues: CASRYVNLYGYTF.

This clonotype showed up just a few times. The chain carries TRBV3-1 and TRBJ1-4; D call uncertain. Germline V gives CDR1 LGHDT, CDR2 YNNKEL (reference sequence). The V end lost 0 bases, the J end lost 8 bases, and 10 bases lay between the germline ends. CDR3 size: 14 residues. The CDR3 nucleotides are TGTGCCAGCAGCCAAGATGTAGGGAGAGAAAAACTGTTTTTT. It specifies CASSQDVGREKLFF. Variable domain in full (rest from reference TRBV3-1 and TRBJ1-4): DTAVSQTPKYLVTQMGNDKSIKCEQNLGHDTMYWYKQDSKKFLKIMFSYNNKELIINETVPNRFSPKSPDKAHLNLHINSLELGDSAVYFCASSQDVGREKLFFGSGTQLSVL.